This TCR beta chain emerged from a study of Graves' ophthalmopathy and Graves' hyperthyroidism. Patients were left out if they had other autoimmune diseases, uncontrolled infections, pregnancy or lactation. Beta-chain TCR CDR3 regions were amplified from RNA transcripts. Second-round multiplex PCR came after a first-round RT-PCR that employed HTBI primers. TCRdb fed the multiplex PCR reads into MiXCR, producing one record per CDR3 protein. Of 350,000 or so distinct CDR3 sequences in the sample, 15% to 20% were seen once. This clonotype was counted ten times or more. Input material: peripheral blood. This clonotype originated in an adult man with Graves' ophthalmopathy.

CDR3: CSASKPGADLYGYTF. In DNA, the CDR3 is TGCAGTGCTAGTAAGCCGGGGGCGGACCTCTATGGCTACACCTTC. The rearrangement uses TRBV20-1 and TRBJ1-2, with a tentative D call TRBD1 (6 bases). The CDR3 is 15 residues long. V was pared by 3 bases and J by 4 bases, with 18 bases between. The germline CDR1 and CDR2 sequences are DFQATT and SNEGSKA (reference sequence).